This T cell receptor beta chain was recorded in a study of radiotherapy plus CTLA-4 blockade in lung cancer. Assay: immunoSEQ multiplex PCR; the TCRdb copy retains only in-frame clones and omits some. The sample gives 80,000 to 95,000 clones, 80% to 85% of which show up once; 0.75% to 1% is in the top ten. Study-level results: Reportedly, early blood T cell clone dynamics best predicted response, with interferon-beta. Some TCR clones had been derived from tumors. These clones expanded in peripheral blood after radiotherapy plus ipilimumab.

In the case of this clone: Its antigen is unknown.

V lost 0 bases and J lost 2, with 7 bases in between. This CDR3 is 14 amino acids long. Looked up from germline, CDR1 is SGHRS and CDR2 is YFSETQ. Sequencing was performed on peripheral blood, taken from a patient treated with radiotherapy plus ipilimumab. The gene calls are TRBV5-1 and TRBJ2-3, with D unresolved. The clonotype originates from a human donor with non-small cell lung cancer who had stable disease on radiotherapy plus ipilimumab. This CDR3 is CASSLDGYTDTQYF. The CDR3 DNA is TGCGCCAGCAGCTTGGACGGGTACACAGATACGCAGTATTTT.